This T cell receptor beta chain appears in the sequencing data of a study of cytomegalovirus exposure and HLA in healthy donors (dated by TCRdb to the late 2010s). Looking at the study overall: In an earlier analysis of some 610 of the donors, 250 to 350 Gb of sequence data and about 110 million unique TCR beta sequences from roughly 180 million T cells were reported. An early release that covered about 600 HLA-typed donors contained approximately 300 gigabases of sequencing data and tens of millions of unique TCR sequences. Of the 350 to 400 genotyped donors, over 70% fell in the genetic ancestry cluster associated with self-reported Caucasian donors. The study aimed to test whether signatures of past pathogen exposure could be identified by cataloging public T cell receptors. The study used immunosequencing to profile the T cell repertoires of about 670 subjects and linked those repertoires to cytomegalovirus serostatus. A separate validation cohort of approximately 120 different subjects was used in addition to the approximately 610-subject first cohort. The study combined high-throughput TCR immunosequencing, statistical association of individual TCRs with disease status, and machine learning to predict cytomegalovirus infection status. To study patterns of TCR occurrence, a later analysis re-analyzed previously published TCR beta repertoires from 666 donors and added high-resolution HLA genotyping. In the later analysis, no new phenotypic data were used to find candidate immune exposures; instead, reliance was placed on TCR beta sequences and their occurrence across donors. To decide whether each TCR beta V gene segment behaved as functional or pseudogenic, an earlier analysis of over 500 of the donors relied on high-throughput TCR beta sequencing. Donor age, sex, ethnicity and CMV serostatus were collected together with the repertoire data. A later genetic analysis took genome-wide SNP genotypes for about three fifths of the 666 donors and used that subset as a discovery cohort. Every repertoire in the discovery cohort had been generated on one and the same sequencing platform. Class I and class II HLA loci were covered by the typing at four-digit resolution. Typing coverage differed by locus: A, B, C, DRB1 and DQB1 were typed in roughly 620-630 donors, DQA1 in about 550, DPA1 in over 600, and DPB1 in 400 to 480. Roughly five DR-DQ haplotypes were treated as single units for association and clustering because of strong linkage in the cohort. On average, roughly 250,000 unique TCR beta nucleotide sequences were sequenced per donor among 350 to 400 genotyped donors of the cohort, with roughly 18% of those sequences being non-productive. Overall results and qualifications from the work: In an earlier analysis of 587 of the donors, most TCR beta V segments appeared in productive rearrangements about 90% or about 30% of the time, broadly matching IMGT annotations. Most TCR sequences were observed very rarely across donors, whereas some public TCRs were present in many individuals. The study listed approximately 160 TCR beta chains as associated with cytomegalovirus. Three of the identified cytomegalovirus-associated TCR beta chains were confirmed in vitro to be specific for cytomegalovirus antigens. Sequencing depth was assumed to be roughly uniform across donors in the presence/absence analyses, though that assumption may not hold. A further reported finding was that TCR beta sequences accurately predicted the HLA-A and HLA-B alleles for most subjects in the first cohort. Assigning TCR associations to individual alleles was difficult when HLA alleles, especially DR and DQ, strongly co-occurred. In both the original and validation cohorts, the classifier was reported to diagnose cytomegalovirus status with high specificity and sensitivity. Correlated functional status among segregating V segments might be attributable to linkage disequilibrium, but an unknown experimental factor could not be ruled out. The earlier analysis of a few hundred of the donors excluded seventeen rarely observed V segments, including chromosome 9 orphons, because counts were too low. Immune exposure information for the cohort was limited to CMV serostatus. A group of highly shared sequence variants was considered likely to be a technical artifact of the sequencing pipeline. According to a later analysis, TCR association rates differed among HLA loci, with DRB1 alleles showing the most associated TCRs and HLA-C alleles showing the fewest. Because HLA typing was missing for some donors at each locus, association tests included only the typed subset. In a later analysis, most CMV-associated TCR beta chains were found to appear HLA-restricted, with HLA associations seemingly driven largely by CMV exposure. In a later analysis, HLA-associated TCR beta chains were found to be more clonally expanded and to have lower generation probabilities than equally common non-associated chains. The cohort was sequenced for TCR beta chains only, and without alpha or paired-chain data the features that could be detected were limited. The 87-base-pair reads could not distinguish some IMGT-functional V segments, including TRBV6-2 and TRBV6-3, so those segments were excluded. The authors suggested that the approach could potentially be generalized to other disease states and immunological phenotypes. At a false discovery rate of 0.05, a later analysis linked roughly 17,000 TCR beta sequences to specific HLA alleles. A later genetic analysis associated a missense DCLRE1C variant with V-gene and J-gene trimming of TCR beta chains, and an independent cohort replicated the association. A later analysis reported that several top co-occurrence clusters appeared linked to parvovirus B19, influenza, CMV and Epstein-Barr virus. According to a later genetic analysis, donors in an Asian-associated ancestry cluster had fewer N-insertions in productive TCRs than the roughly 660-donor mean.

As regards this clone: The clone's antigen remains unknown. Per-base qualities were not stored, and no clone one base away is much larger.

Trimming removed 4 bases from V and 0 bases from J; the gene matches leave 7 bases unexplained. The CDR3 contains 16 residues, cysteine and phenylalanine counted. The entry retains the CDR3 DNA only, 48 bases that are in frame from base 1. CDR1 and CDR2, looked up from the germline V gene (reference sequence), are GTSNPN and SVGIG. In total, 500 to 700 healthy bone marrow donors made up the cohort. Cohort members were all nominally healthy when sampled, although unrecorded immune exposures were likely present. The donor tested CMV seronegative and was one of the 352 seronegative cohort members. Every donor gave a peripheral blood sample, and the peripheral blood mononuclear cells from that sample were used for TCR beta sequencing. The Qiagen DNeasy Blood Extraction Kit was used to extract genomic DNA from the blood cell samples. Library method: the immunoSEQ multiplex PCR assay. A mixture of 60 forward primers for TCR Vbeta segments and 13 reverse primers for TCR Jbeta segments was used in the multiplex PCR. The CDR3 region of rearranged TCR beta genes was amplified from genomic DNA by a multiplex PCR assay. On the Illumina HiSeq System, the amplified TCR beta libraries were sequenced as 87-base-pair reads. The study's own analysis went as follows. Across the roughly 600 repertoires, a later analysis counted roughly 77 million unique TCR beta chains, roughly 11 million of which were shared by at least two donors. To remove PCR and sequencing errors, raw reads were error-corrected and collapsed into unique sequences using a nearest-neighbor algorithm that merged closely related sequences. V, D and J gene segments were assigned by aligning CDR3 sequences to IMGT reference sequences. For a sequence to be retained, at least a six-nucleotide match to both a V gene segment and a J gene segment was required. A rearrangement counted as productive if the CDR3 had no stop codons and remained in frame with V and J, and every other rearrangement counted as non-productive. Following IMGT convention, CDR3 was defined as the stretch from the second conserved V-encoded cysteine up to the conserved J-encoded phenylalanine. Sequences without an unambiguous match to a single V gene segment were excluded from the earlier analysis of about 600 of the donors. An earlier analysis of a few hundred of the donors classified V segments as functional when productive rearrangements were above 56.7% and as segregating when the standard deviation between donors was above 5%. A statistical classification framework was developed to diagnose cytomegalovirus status using the catalog of TCR beta chain sequences. A later analysis assigned V and J genes by comparing TCR nucleotide sequences with IMGT/GENE-DB human TR gene sequences. The TCRdist pipeline was used in a later analysis to assign CDR3 sequences and most-parsimonious VDJ recombination scenarios. In a later analysis, each TCR beta chain was defined by its CDR3 amino acid sequence together with its V-gene family, and reads without a unique V-gene family were excluded. In a later analysis, around 600 highly shared, low-generation-probability nucleotide sequences were removed to address suspected cross-contamination and a sequencing artifact. For each public chain, a later analysis derived a clonal expansion index from normalized ranks of inferred template counts within each repertoire. Generation probabilities in a later analysis came from a VDJ recombination model fitted to out-of-frame rearrangements, and those results were checked against IGoR. In a later analysis, TCR-TCR, TCR-HLA and TCR-CMV co-occurrence was scored with hypergeometric tests, and a repertoire-size bias correction was applied to TCR pairs. In a later analysis, false discovery rates were estimated by permuting HLA or CMV assignments 20 times. A later analysis grouped co-occurring TCRs with DBSCAN, adding TCRdist sequence similarity when clustering within HLA-allele-positive subsets. For co-occurrence clustering, repertoires with fewer than 30,000 or more than 120,000 public chains were excluded, along with four to six repertoires with anomalous nucleotide sharing. Entries here come from immuneACCESS through TCRdb and include only in-frame sequences with V and J called. Some clones fail to appear in such tables; in the studies checked, an unresolved V gene covers under half of the shortfall, and the cause of the remainder is unknown. The V and J calls and clone size come from that table; D and trimming were worked out from the DNA. The sample table contains some 200,000 clones; only one count was recorded for about 80% of them. The top ten clones comprise around 1.8% of the sample.

Recombination linked TRBV30 to TRBJ1-3, and 9 bases in between align with TRBD1. The sample was PBMCs. This clonotype was obtained from a man in his late teens or twenties in good health and CMV-seronegative. The CDR3: CAWNRDRASSGNTIYF. The DNA is TGTGCCTGGAATAGGGACAGGGCTTCCTCTGGAAACACCATATATTTT.